This T cell receptor (beta chain) was sequenced in a study of spatial heterogeneity in lung cancer. Study at large: Taken at a median of around 22 months after resection, follow-up PBMC samples underwent sequencing when available. In the raw reads, each unique TCR and UMI combination was present more than ten times on average.

This clonotype has just a few counts. Every TCR cDNA molecule carried a tag that served as a unique molecular identifier. TCRdb reprocessed the 5' RACE reads via MiXCR and lists one record per CDR3 protein. The sample consists of 60,000 to 85,000 distinct CDR3 sequences, 8% to 9% of them appearing once. As for time point: blood at routine non-recurrence follow-up after resection. V was cut by 7 bases and J by 9 bases, with 11 bases left in between. This CDR3 is built from 11 residues. Germline V gene lookup returns CDR1 SGHAT and CDR2 FQNNGV. The rearrangement links TRBV11-2 to TRBJ2-3, with no clear D. The clonotype comes from a female donor with early-stage non-small cell lung cancer. The sample was PBMCs, taken at follow-up. The CDR3, as DNA: TGTGCCAGCAACCTCGGCGGCACGCAGTATTTT. This gives the protein CASNLGGTQYF.